This TCR beta chain came from a study of response to subunit inactivated influenza vaccine. Trimming removed 4 bases from V and 6 bases from J; junction bases left unmatched: 4. This CDR3 has 13 amino acids. Germline CDR1 reads SGHTA; CDR2 reads FQGTGA. General study findings and limits: Each seasonal flu vaccination may recruit only limited new T cells, authors suggested.

About this clonotype: Its specificity is unknown.

TCRdb called the RT-PCR reads again in MiXCR, with one record for every CDR3 protein. The profile shows about 610,000 distinct CDR3 sequences, around 15% of them singletons. Material: PBMCs from blood, obtained roughly 13 days after vaccination. J is TRBJ2-3 and V is TRBV7-3; TRBD1 matches 7 bases. The clonotype comes from a man aged 50-60 years who received an inactivated influenza vaccine. In DNA form, the CDR3 reads TGTGCCAGCAGCTCCCAGGGGGAGGATACGCAGTATTTT. It is translated as CASSSQGEDTQYF.